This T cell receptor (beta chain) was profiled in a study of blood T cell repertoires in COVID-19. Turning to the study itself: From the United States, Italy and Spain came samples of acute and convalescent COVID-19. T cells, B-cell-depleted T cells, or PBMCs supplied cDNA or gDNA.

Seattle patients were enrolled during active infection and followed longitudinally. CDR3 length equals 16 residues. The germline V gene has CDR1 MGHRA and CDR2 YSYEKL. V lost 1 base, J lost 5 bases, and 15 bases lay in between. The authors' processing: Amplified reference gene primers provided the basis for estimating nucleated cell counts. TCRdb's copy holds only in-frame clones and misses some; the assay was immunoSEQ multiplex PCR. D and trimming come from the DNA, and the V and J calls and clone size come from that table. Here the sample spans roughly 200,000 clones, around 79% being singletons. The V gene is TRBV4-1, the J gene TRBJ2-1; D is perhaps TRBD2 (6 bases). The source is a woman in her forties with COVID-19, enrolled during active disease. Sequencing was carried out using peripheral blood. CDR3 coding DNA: TGCGCCAGCAGCCAAGGTAGCCTAGCGTCTAACAATGAGCAGTTCTTC. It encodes CASSQGSLASNNEQFF.